These 21 T cell receptor beta chains came from one sample sequenced in a study of cytomegalovirus exposure and HLA in healthy donors. Primers: 60 Vbeta forward and 13 Jbeta reverse. Sequencing was performed with immunoSEQ multiplex PCR; in TCRdb, only in-frame clones are kept and a portion is missing. The data hold about 150,000 clones, with roughly 80% observed a single time. The sequenced material came from PBMCs. Receptors were obtained from a man aged 40-49 years in good health and CMV-seronegative.

CDR3 bases: TGCGCCAGCAGCCAGGGGACAGATAATCAGCCCCAGCATTTT. Encoded protein: CASSQGTDNQPQHF. V is TRBV5-1 and J is TRBJ1-5; 7 bases match TRBD1. The CDR3 length is 14 residues. From germline, CDR1 is SGHRS and CDR2 YFSETQ. Losses at the gene ends were 4 bases for V and 4 bases for J; bases not matched to a gene: 5. Full variable domain (remainder filled in from reference TRBV5-1 and TRBJ1-5): KAGVTQTPRYLIKTRGQQVTLSCSPISGHRSVSWYQQTPGQGLQFLFEYFSETQRNKGNFPGRFSGRQFSNSRSEMNVSTLELGDSALYLCASSQGTDNQPQHFGDGTRLSIL.

This clone was seen just once. The J gene is TRBJ2-3, the V gene TRBV29-1; the D gene is possibly TRBD2 (5 bases). In germline, CDR1 is SQVTM, CDR2 ANQGSEA. The CDR3 sequence is 13 residues long. V dropped 3 bases and J dropped 3 bases, with 10 bases sitting between them. The DNA of the CDR3 is TGCAGCGTTGATCTACCGGGAACAGATACGCAGTATTTT. This gives the protein CSVDLPGTDTQYF.

CDR3 in amino acids: CASSYPGTGIEKLFF. CDR3 bases: TGTGCCAGCAGCTACCCCGGGACAGGGATTGAAAAACTGTTTTTT. This chain uses TRBV7-9 with TRBJ1-4; the match to TRBD1 covers 9 bases. The CDR3 has 15 residues. CDR1 and CDR2 from the germline V gene are SEHNR and FQNEAQ (reference sequence). Trimming took 4 bases from V and 7 from J; bases not matched to a gene: 7. Variable domain in full (rest from reference TRBV7-9 and TRBJ1-4): DTGVSQNPRHKITKRGQNVTFRCDPISEHNRLYWYRQTLGQGPEFLTYFQNEAQLEKSRLLSDRFSAERPKGSFSTLEIQRTEQGDSAMYLCASSYPGTGIEKLFFGSGTQLSVL.

The rearrangement links TRBV6-5 to TRBJ2-3, with 9 bases aligning to TRBD2. Germline V gives CDR1 MNHEY, CDR2 SVGAGI. Trimming took 2 bases from V and 4 from J; bases not matched to a gene: 4. This CDR3 is built from 15 residues. CDR3: CASSYARGGADTQYF. CDR3 nucleotides: TGTGCCAGCAGTTACGCGCGGGGGGGGGCAGATACGCAGTATTTT.

This clone was seen a handful of times. V and J are TRBV7-2 and TRBJ1-1; D call uncertain. The CDR3 has 14 residues. V lost 2 bases, J lost 2 bases, and 9 bases lay in between. Germline CDR1 SGHTA, CDR2 FQGNSA. CDR3 DNA: TGTGCCAGCAGCTTAAGGCGGGCAAACACTGAAGCTTTCTTT. This translates into CASSLRRANTEAFF. Combining the CDR3 with reference TRBV7-2 and TRBJ1-1 gives the whole variable domain GAGVSQSPSNKVTEKGKDVELRCDPISGHTALYWYRQSLGQGLEFLIYFQGNSAPDKSGLPSDRFSAERTGGSVSTLTIQRTQQEDSAVYLCASSLRRANTEAFFGQGTRLTVV.

The genes are TRBV7-9 and TRBJ2-1, with TRBD2 as a possible D gene (5 bases). Trimming shortened V by 5 bases and J by 4 bases, and 15 bases separated the two germline ends. Germline V gene sequence: CDR1 SEHNR, CDR2 FQNEAQ (reference sequence). This CDR3 has 15 residues. CDR3 residues: CASSLEAGVYNEQFF. CDR3 coding DNA: TGTGCCAGCAGCCTTGAGGCGGGTGTGTACAATGAGCAGTTCTTC.

This chain connects TRBV28 to TRBJ1-4; the match to TRBD1 covers 10 bases. Germline CDR1 MDHEN, CDR2 SYDVKM. The CDR3 spans 15 residues. V trimming: 6 bases; J trimming: 5 bases; junction bases outside the gene matches: 6. The CDR3 DNA is TGTGCCAGCAGCGATCCGGGACAGGGGAATGAAAAACTGTTTTTT. This gives the protein CASSDPGQGNEKLFF.

This sequence joins TRBV30 and TRBJ2-7, with TRBD1 identical over 10 bases. This CDR3 contains 15 residues. Losses at the gene ends were 0 bases for V and 0 bases for J; bases not matched to a gene: 2. Germline CDR1 is GTSNPN and CDR2 is SVGIG (reference sequence). The CDR3 sequence is CAWSVRTGGSYEQYF. The CDR3 nucleotides read TGTGCCTGGAGTGTAAGGACAGGGGGCTCCTACGAGCAGTACTTC.

With regard to this clone: Other DNA sequences in this sample translate to the same CDR3. V is TRBV20-1 and J is TRBJ1-1, with TRBD1 as a possible D gene (6 bases). V shed 5 bases and J shed 4 bases, with 8 bases lying between them. Germline loops: CDR1 DFQATT, CDR2 SNEGSKA (reference sequence). The CDR3 totals 11 residues. As DNA, the CDR3 is TGCAGTGCTGGGGGGGCCACTGAAGCTTTCTTT. Translation gives CSAGGATEAFF.

J is TRBJ2-7 and V is TRBV19, with 7 bases lining up with TRBD1. Germline V gene sequence: CDR1 LNHDA, CDR2 SQIVND (reference sequence). The CDR3 runs 14 residues. V trimming: 4 bases; J trimming: 3 bases; junction bases outside the gene matches: 6. CDR3 nucleotide sequence: TGTGCCAGTAGTAGGCGACAGGGCGGCTACGAGCAGTACTTC. It is translated as CASSRRQGGYEQYF.

This clone has only one observation. The V and J genes are TRBV4-2 and TRBJ2-5, with D unclear. This CDR3 is 16 amino acids long. Germline assignment: CDR1 LGHNA and CDR2 YNFKEQ. V lost 0 bases, J lost 7 bases, and 18 bases lay in between. The CDR3 nucleotides are TGTGCCAGCAGCCAAGAATCATCAGCGTACTCATGGACCCAGTACTTC. It is translated as CASSQESSAYSWTQYF.

CDR3 in DNA: TGTGCCATCAGTGAGTTGGCGGGAACGCAGTATTTT. Its translation: CAISELAGTQYF. The V gene is TRBV10-3, the J gene TRBJ2-3, with a weak D call TRBD2 (6 bases). Per germline, CDR1 ENHRY and CDR2 SYGVKD. V dropped 1 base and J dropped 9 bases, with 8 bases sitting between them. The CDR3 loop spans 12 amino acids.

V usage is TRBV4-1 and J usage is TRBJ1-4; D is ambiguous. V lost 0 bases and J 5 bases, leaving 4 bases between the germline ends. The CDR3 spans 13 residues. CDR1 MGHRA and CDR2 YSYEKL come from the germline V gene. The CDR3 protein is CASSQERNEKLFF. Written as DNA, the CDR3 is TGCGCCAGCAGCCAAGAGAGAAATGAAAAACTGTTTTTT.

This chain joins TRBV30 and TRBJ2-7; 13 positions match TRBD2. Germline V lookup: CDR1 GTSNPN, CDR2 SVGIG (reference sequence). The CDR3 runs 14 residues. The J segment lost 5 bases and the V segment lost 1 base, leaving 2 bases of the junction unmatched. The CDR3 DNA reads as TGTGCCTGGAGTGGGGGACTAGCGGGAAACGAGCAGTACTTC. Translating gives CAWSGGLAGNEQYF.

This rearrangement joins TRBV14 to TRBJ1-3; maybe TRBD1 (5 bases). CDR1 and CDR2 from the germline V gene are SGHDN and FVKESK. CDR3 size: 15 residues. Trimming pared 2 bases from V and 2 bases from J, leaving 10 bases between. The CDR3 region has the DNA TGTGCCAGCAGCCAATTTAGCAGGGCTGGAAACACCATATATTTT. Translated: CASSQFSRAGNTIYF.

This chain uses TRBV5-1 with TRBJ1-1, with D maybe TRBD1 (5 bases). Germline V gene lookup returns CDR1 SGHRS and CDR2 YFSETQ. This CDR3 spans 14 amino acids. V was cut by 6 bases and J by 5 bases, with 17 bases left in between. The CDR3 loop is CASNPVGAKTEAFF. The CDR3 DNA reads TGCGCCAGCAACCCCGTAGGGGCTAAAACTGAAGCTTTCTTT.

This chain joins TRBV7-9 and TRBJ1-5; no firm D call. The CDR3 consists of 13 residues. The germline V gene has CDR1 SEHNR and CDR2 FQNEAQ (reference sequence). Trimming cost V 5 bases and J 9 bases, with 14 bases left between them. The CDR3 loop is CASSLGSSGPQHF. The DNA of the CDR3 is TGTGCCAGCAGCCTTGGTTCCAGTGGGCCCCAGCATTTT.

The chain carries TRBV11-2 and TRBJ2-3; TRBD2 matches 8 bases. Germline CDR1 and CDR2: SGHAT and FQNNGV. The V gene end was trimmed by 3 bases and the J gene end by 0 bases; junction bases not matched to a gene: 5. The CDR3 sequence is 16 residues long. The DNA for the CDR3 is TGTGCCAGCAGCTTCTCACTAGCGGAGAGCACAGATACGCAGTATTTT. Translation: CASSFSLAESTDTQYF.

The chain employs TRBV5-6 and TRBJ2-7; no firm D call. V lost 0 bases, J lost 4 bases, and 5 bases lay in between. Germline loops: CDR1 SGHDT, CDR2 YYEEEE. CDR3 length equals 12 residues. CDR3 protein: CASSLAEYEQYF. In DNA form, the CDR3 reads TGTGCCAGCAGCTTGGCGGAGTACGAGCAGTACTTC.

V and J are TRBV27 and TRBJ2-7; 9 bases align to TRBD1. Germline CDR1 is MNHEY and CDR2 is SMNVEV (reference sequence). V dropped 4 bases and J dropped 3; count of bases not matched to a gene: 4. This CDR3 is built from 14 residues. CDR3 region: CASSYRQGGYEQYF. The CDR3 nucleotides read TGTGCCAGCAGTTACCGACAGGGGGGCTACGAGCAGTACTTC.

In its sample, this clone was seen a few times. The chain couples TRBV19 to TRBJ1-2; a weak D match, TRBD1 (6 bases). This CDR3 spans 17 amino acids. The V end lost 3 bases, the J end lost 0 bases, and 17 bases lay between the germline ends. CDR1 LNHDA and CDR2 SQIVND come from the germline V gene (reference sequence). The CDR3 loop reads CASSMTGEGGPNYGYTF. The CDR3 coding sequence is TGTGCCAGTAGTATGACAGGTGAGGGCGGACCTAACTATGGCTACACCTTC.